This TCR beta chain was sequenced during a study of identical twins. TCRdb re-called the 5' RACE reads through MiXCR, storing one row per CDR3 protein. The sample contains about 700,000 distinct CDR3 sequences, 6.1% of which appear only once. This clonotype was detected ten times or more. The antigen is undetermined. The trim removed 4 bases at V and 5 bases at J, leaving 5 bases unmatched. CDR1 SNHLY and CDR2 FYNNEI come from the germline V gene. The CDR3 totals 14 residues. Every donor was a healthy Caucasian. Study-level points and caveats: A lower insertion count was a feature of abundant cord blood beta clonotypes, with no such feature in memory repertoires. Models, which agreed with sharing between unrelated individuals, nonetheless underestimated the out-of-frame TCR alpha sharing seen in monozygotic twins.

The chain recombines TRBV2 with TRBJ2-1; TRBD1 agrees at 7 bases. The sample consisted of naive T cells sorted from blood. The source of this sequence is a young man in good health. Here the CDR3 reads CASSATTGDNEQFF. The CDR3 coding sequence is TGTGCCAGCAGTGCCACCACAGGGGACAATGAGCAGTTCTTC.